This T cell receptor (beta chain) was recovered during a study of OX40 agonist ivuxolimab in advanced cancers. Overall study results and limits: Normalized T-cell clonal expansion was also low in a subset of nonresponders.

Per the germline V gene, CDR1 is KGHSH and CDR2 is LQKENI. CDR3 size: 12 residues. V lost 3 bases and J 6 bases, leaving 8 bases between the germline ends. Data came from immunoSEQ multiplex PCR; TCRdb stores just in-frame clones and leaves some out. The sample has 98,000 or so clones; roughly nine tenths are singletons. As to this clone: No antigen is known for it.

Exclusion applied to patients with autoimmune disease history or systemic immunosuppression. The TCR originated in an adult with an advanced solid tumor such as melanoma, head and neck, liver or kidney cancer. The rearrangement joins TRBV18 to TRBJ1-1; D remains unclear. The specimen comprised CD4+ or CD8+ T cells sorted from blood, sampled in a trial of the OX40 agonist ivuxolimab. CDR3 sequence reads: CASSPKGPEAFF. Here the CDR3 DNA reads TGTGCCAGCTCACCCAAGGGCCCTGAAGCTTTCTTT.